At least ten counts were recorded for the clone carrying this T cell receptor (beta chain). Its specificity is not known. The read ends 3 residues shy of where the CDR3 ends; the end is completed using the germline J gene. These data come from a study of T cell clonality in common variable immunodeficiency. Study-level results: TCRbeta clonality was increased in CVID versus healthy controls. In common variable immunodeficiency, TCR beta chains reportedly carried fewer deletions and N-nucleotide insertions.

No CVID subject was ill or on immunomodulatory drugs when sampled. Here immunoSEQ multiplex PCR was the method, and the copy in TCRdb shows in-frame clones only, minus some. The sample gives nearly 20,000 clones, none seen only once, and the top ten clones hold roughly 2.5%. With 5 bases removed from V and 3 bases from J, the gap between germline ends came to 10 bases. There are 13 residues in the CDR3. CDR1 SGHVS and CDR2 FQNEAQ come from the germline V gene. The material sequenced was peripheral blood mononuclear cells. The rearrangement joins TRBV7-8 to TRBJ1-1; tentative D call: TRBD1 (5 bases). The sequence was collected from a human donor with common variable immunodeficiency. Here the CDR3 reads CASSRQTYTEAFF. Incomplete CDR3 DNA: TGTGCCAGCAGCCGACAGACATACACTGAA.